The next 15 T cell receptor beta chains were all read from a single sample in a study of blood T cells in healthy people across ages. A second PCR, run for roughly 7 to 11 cycles, used a sample-barcoded 5' primer plus a J-beta primer mix. TCRdb reprocessed the 5' RACE reads with MiXCR, giving one entry per CDR3 protein. The sample shows around 1,900,000 distinct CDR3 sequences, more than 35% of them seen only once. Sequences were obtained from blood. Receptor source: a human donor in good health.

The rearrangement uses TRBV29-1 and TRBJ1-3; D is unclear. The germline gives CDR1 SQVTM, CDR2 ANQGSEA. V lost 4 bases and J lost 2, with 9 bases in between. The CDR3 is 13 residues long. CDR3 nucleotides: TGCAGCGTTGGAAGAGGGACTGGAAACACCATATATTTT. Amino acids: CSVGRGTGNTIYF.

This clonotype was found a few times. The chain links TRBV14 to TRBJ1-1, with D uncertain. The CDR3 is 15 amino acids. The ends were cut back, 0 bases at V and 2 bases at J, with 10 bases in the middle. The germline CDR1 and CDR2 sequences are SGHDN and FVKESK. CDR3 sequence: CASSQDQRINTEAFF. The CDR3 DNA is TGTGCCAGCAGCCAAGACCAGAGGATAAACACTGAAGCTTTCTTT.

The table lists this clonotype with a few counts. The chain joins TRBV10-3 to TRBJ1-2; TRBD1 might be the D (6 bases). This CDR3 region has 13 residues. V lost 3 bases and J lost 8, with 13 bases in between. Germline V gene lookup returns CDR1 ENHRY and CDR2 SYGVKD. The CDR3 protein is CAISDSGTSGYTF. For the CDR3, the DNA is TGTGCCATCAGTGACTCCGGGACATCCGGCTACACCTTC.

The CDR3 is CASSLEAGRDRGLYEQYF. DNA of the CDR3: TGTGCCAGCAGTTTAGAAGCTGGCCGGGACAGGGGATTATACGAGCAGTACTTC. V and J are TRBV12-3 or TRBV12-4 and TRBJ2-4; 10 bases line up with TRBD1. The end of the DNA is better explained by TRBJ2-7, so the J call may be wrong. The CDR3 is made up of 18 amino acids.

With respect to this clonotype: A much larger clone lies one base from this, so it may be a read error. V usage is TRBV6-5 and J usage is TRBJ1-2, with D unresolved. Germline V lookup: CDR1 MNHEY, CDR2 SVGAGI. The CDR3 consists of 15 residues. Trimming left V 3 bases short and J 4 bases short, with 15 bases between. The CDR3 here is CASSYRLDPSYGYTF. The CDR3 DNA is TGTGCCAGCAGTTATCGCTTGGATCCTAGCTATGGCTACACCTTC.

The chain joins TRBV12-3 or TRBV12-4 to TRBJ1-2; D is undetermined. Trimming pared 2 bases from V and 4 bases from J, leaving 5 bases between. CDR3 length equals 12 residues. CDR3 sequence: CASSLYPYGYTF. The CDR3 nucleotides are TGTGCCAGCAGTTTATACCCCTATGGCTACACCTTC.

The V call is TRBV4-2, the J call TRBJ2-1, with D maybe TRBD1 (6 bases). Germline lookup yields CDR1 LGHNA and CDR2 YNFKEQ. This CDR3 has 17 amino acids. Trimming took off 0 bases at V and 6 bases at J, with 18 bases between the two ends. The CDR3 here is CASSQEPGQTQANEQFF. Written as DNA, the CDR3 is TGTGCCAGCAGCCAAGAGCCAGGACAGACCCAAGCCAATGAGCAGTTCTTC.

Only a few counts were recorded for this clonotype. The chain links TRBV5-6 to TRBJ1-6; 7 bases map to TRBD1. The germline V gene encodes CDR1 SGHDT and CDR2 YYEEEE. Unmatched junction bases numbered 16, after V lost 3 bases and J lost 10 bases. The CDR3 spans 17 residues. Written as DNA, the CDR3 is TGTGCCAGCAGCTCCCGGGACAGTAATGCGGGTGACTCACCCCTCCACTTT. Translated, it gives CASSSRDSNAGDSPLHF. Using reference TRBV5-6 and TRBJ1-6 for the parts outside the CDR3, the full variable domain is DAGVTQSPTHLIKTRGQQVTLRCSPKSGHDTVSWYQQALGQGPQFIFQYYEEEERQRGNFPDRFSGHQFPNYSSELNVNALLLGDSALYLCASSSRDSNAGDSPLHFGNGTRLTVT.

A word on this clonotype: Germline is not matched at one junction end, which may reflect a read error. The chain is built from TRBV7-8 and TRBJ2-7, with 11 bases that match TRBD1. This CDR3 has 17 amino acids. Germline values: CDR1 SGHVS, CDR2 FQNEAQ. This chain's CDR3 is CASSLEGTGGNPYEQYF. In DNA, the CDR3 is TGTGCCAGCAGCTTAGAAGGGACAGGGGGTAATCCCTATGAGCAGTACTTC. The whole variable domain, remainder taken from reference TRBV7-8 and TRBJ2-7, is GAGVSQSPRYKVAKRGQDVALRCDPISGHVSLFWYQQALGQGPEFLTYFQNEAQLDKSGLPSDRFFAERPEGSVSTLKIQRTQQEDSAVYLCASSLEGTGGNPYEQYFGPGTRLTVT.

The chain carries TRBV29-1 and TRBJ1-2; TRBD1 matches at 9 bases. Germline V lookup: CDR1 SQVTM, CDR2 ANQGSEA. V gave up 4 bases and J gave up 7 bases; unmatched junction bases: 10. This CDR3 has 14 amino acids. CDR3 in DNA: TGCAGCGTTGCCAACAGGGGGCTATCCACTGGCTACACCTTC. Its protein product is CSVANRGLSTGYTF.

The rearrangement uses TRBV7-3 and TRBJ2-5; 8 bases match TRBD2. V dropped 5 bases and J dropped 2; count of bases not matched to a gene: 7. CDR3 size: 15 residues. CDR1 and CDR2 from the germline V gene are SGHTA and FQGTGA. CDR3 residues: CASSTKRGGQETQYF. DNA of the CDR3: TGTGCCAGCAGCACAAAACGGGGGGGACAAGAGACCCAGTACTTC.

The V and J genes are TRBV29-1 and TRBJ2-1; TRBD2 aligns across 11 bases. CDR1 is SQVTM and CDR2 is ANQGSEA in the germline V gene. There are 16 residues in the CDR3. V lost 3 bases to trimming and J lost 4 bases; unmatched junction nucleotides: 8. CDR3 residues: CSVETSLAGGYNEQFF. The CDR3 nucleotides read TGCAGCGTTGAGACCAGCCTAGCGGGGGGTTACAATGAGCAGTTCTTC.

There are a few counts of this clonotype. V and J are TRBV4-3 and TRBJ1-5; D not resolved. The CDR3 runs 14 residues. CDR1 LGHNA and CDR2 YSLEER come from the germline V gene. V was cut by 0 bases and J by 4 bases, with 7 bases left in between. The CDR3 DNA is TGCGCCAGCAGCCAAGATGTCGGGAATCAGCCCCAGCATTTT. Translated, it gives CASSQDVGNQPQHF.

There are many counts of this clonotype. The V gene is TRBV7-2, the J gene TRBJ1-2, with a weak D call TRBD1 (6 bases). Per germline, CDR1 SGHTA and CDR2 FQGNSA. V gave up 1 base and J gave up 4 bases, with 10 bases separating them. The CDR3 loop spans 14 amino acids. The CDR3 coding sequence is TGTGCCAGCAGCTTAGACAGGGCGGGCTATGGCTACACCTTC. Its protein product is CASSLDRAGYGYTF.

This clonotype was detected only once. The chain uses TRBV9 and TRBJ1-2; 10 bases line up with TRBD1. Germline CDR1 reads SGDLS; CDR2 reads YYNGEE. J lost 7 bases, V lost 2 bases, and 8 bases had no gene match. The length of the CDR3 is 15 residues. The CDR3 loop reads CASSVSGTGVSGYTF. The CDR3 DNA is TGTGCCAGCAGCGTTTCCGGGACAGGGGTTTCTGGCTACACCTTC.